This T cell receptor beta chain was captured in a study of OX40 agonist ivuxolimab in advanced cancers. Study information: While on treatment, patients had intravenous ivuxolimab at 0.01 to 10 mg/kg every 2 weeks. The dose-escalation group included hepatocellular carcinoma, melanoma, renal cell carcinoma and head and neck cancer. Findings and caveats of the study: The study did not work out the antigen specificity of the expanded peripheral T cells. Expanded clones belonging to CD8+ T cells outnumbered, on average, those of CD4+.

Sequencing used immunoSEQ multiplex PCR; TCRdb keeps in-frame clones, though not all of them. Of 42,000 or so clones in the sample, approximately 86% were seen once. This clone rates as medium-sized. Its antigen is as yet unknown. V lost 5 bases to trimming and J lost 4 bases; unmatched junction nucleotides: 6. This CDR3 spans 15 amino acids. Germline V gene sequence: CDR1 MRHNA, CDR2 SNTAGT. V and J are TRBV6-4 and TRBJ2-3; 10 bases fit TRBD2. The sequence was obtained from an adult with an advanced solid tumor such as melanoma, head and neck, liver or kidney cancer. Sample: CD4+ or CD8+ T cells sorted from blood, taken in a trial of the OX40 agonist ivuxolimab. DNA for the CDR3: TGTGCCAGCAGTAGCGGGGGGGCCGAGGCAGATACGCAGTATTTT. Protein sequence: CASSSGGAEADTQYF.